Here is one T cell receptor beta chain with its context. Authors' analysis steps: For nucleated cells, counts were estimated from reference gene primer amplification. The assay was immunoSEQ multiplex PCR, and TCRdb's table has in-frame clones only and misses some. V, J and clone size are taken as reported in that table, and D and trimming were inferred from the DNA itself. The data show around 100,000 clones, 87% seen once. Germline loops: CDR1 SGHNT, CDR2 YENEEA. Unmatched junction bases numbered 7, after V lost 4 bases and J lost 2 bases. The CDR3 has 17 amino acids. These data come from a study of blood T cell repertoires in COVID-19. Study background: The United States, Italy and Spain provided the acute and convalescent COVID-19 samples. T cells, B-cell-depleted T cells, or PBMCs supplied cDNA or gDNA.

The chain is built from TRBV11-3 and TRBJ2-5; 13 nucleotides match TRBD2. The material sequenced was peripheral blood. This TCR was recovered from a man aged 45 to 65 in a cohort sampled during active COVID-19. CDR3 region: CASSSGTSGTLQETQYF. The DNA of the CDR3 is TGTGCCAGCAGCTCCGGGACTAGCGGGACTTTACAAGAGACCCAGTACTTC.